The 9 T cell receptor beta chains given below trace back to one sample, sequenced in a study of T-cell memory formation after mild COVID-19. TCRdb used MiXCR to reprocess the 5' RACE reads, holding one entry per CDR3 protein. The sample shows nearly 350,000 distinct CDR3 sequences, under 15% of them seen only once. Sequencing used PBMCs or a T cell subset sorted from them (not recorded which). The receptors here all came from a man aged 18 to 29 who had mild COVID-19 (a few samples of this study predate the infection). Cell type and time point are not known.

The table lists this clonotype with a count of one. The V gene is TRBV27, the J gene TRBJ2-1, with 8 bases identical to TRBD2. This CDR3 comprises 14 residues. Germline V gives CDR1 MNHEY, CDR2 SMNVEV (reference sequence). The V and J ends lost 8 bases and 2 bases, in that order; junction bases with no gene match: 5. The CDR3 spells CASGPTSAYNEQFF. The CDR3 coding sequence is TGTGCCAGCGGACCGACTAGCGCCTACAATGAGCAGTTCTTC.

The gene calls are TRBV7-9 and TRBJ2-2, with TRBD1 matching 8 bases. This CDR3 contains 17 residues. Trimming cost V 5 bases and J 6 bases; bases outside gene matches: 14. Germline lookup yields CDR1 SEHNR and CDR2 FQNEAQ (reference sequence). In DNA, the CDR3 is TGTGCCAGCAGCGGCTCCAGGGGACAGGCATTTGCCGGGGAGCTGTTTTTT. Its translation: CASSGSRGQAFAGELFF. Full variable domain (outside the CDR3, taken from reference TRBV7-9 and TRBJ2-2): DTGVSQNPRHKITKRGQNVTFRCDPISEHNRLYWYRQTLGQGPEFLTYFQNEAQLEKSRLLSDRFSAERPKGSFSTLEIQRTEQGDSAMYLCASSGSRGQAFAGELFFGEGSRLTVL.

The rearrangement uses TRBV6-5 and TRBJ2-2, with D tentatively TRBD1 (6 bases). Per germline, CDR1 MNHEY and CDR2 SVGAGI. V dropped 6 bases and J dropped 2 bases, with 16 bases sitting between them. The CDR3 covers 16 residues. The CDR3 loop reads CASRNTRTVNTGELFF. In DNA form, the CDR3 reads TGTGCCAGCAGAAATACCCGGACAGTCAACACCGGGGAGCTGTTTTTT.

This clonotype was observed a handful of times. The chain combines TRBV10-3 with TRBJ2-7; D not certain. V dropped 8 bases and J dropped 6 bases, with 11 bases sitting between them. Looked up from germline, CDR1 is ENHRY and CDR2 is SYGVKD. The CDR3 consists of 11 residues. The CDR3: CAIGRVGEQYF. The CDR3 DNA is TGTGCCATCGGAAGGGTGGGCGAGCAGTACTTC.

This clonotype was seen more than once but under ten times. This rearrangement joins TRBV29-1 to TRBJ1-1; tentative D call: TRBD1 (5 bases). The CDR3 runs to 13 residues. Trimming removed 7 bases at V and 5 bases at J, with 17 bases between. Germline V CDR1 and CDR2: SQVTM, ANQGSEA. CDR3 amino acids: CSAGRSLVTEAFF. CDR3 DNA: TGCAGCGCGGGGCGCTCCTTAGTAACTGAAGCTTTCTTT. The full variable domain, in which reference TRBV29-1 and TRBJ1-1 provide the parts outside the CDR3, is SAVISQKPSRDICQRGTSLTIQCQVDSQVTMMFWYRQQPGQSLTLIATANQGSEATYESGFVIDKFPISRPNLTFSTLTVSNMSPEDSSIYLCSAGRSLVTEAFFGQGTRLTVV.

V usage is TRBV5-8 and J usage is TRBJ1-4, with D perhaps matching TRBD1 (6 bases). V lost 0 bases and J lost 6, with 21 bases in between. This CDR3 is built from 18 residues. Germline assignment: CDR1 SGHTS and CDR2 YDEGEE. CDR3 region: CASSLAPGTGGADEKLFF. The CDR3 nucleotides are TGTGCCAGCAGCTTGGCCCCGGGGACGGGGGGCGCCGATGAAAAACTGTTTTTT.

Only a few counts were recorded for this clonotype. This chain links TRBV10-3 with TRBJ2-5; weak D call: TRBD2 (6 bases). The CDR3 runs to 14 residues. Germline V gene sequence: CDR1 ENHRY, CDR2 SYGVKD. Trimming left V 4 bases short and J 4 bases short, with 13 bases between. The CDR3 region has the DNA TGTGCCATCAGTGCCCCGGGGGAGTCAGAGACCCAGTACTTC. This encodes CAISAPGESETQYF.

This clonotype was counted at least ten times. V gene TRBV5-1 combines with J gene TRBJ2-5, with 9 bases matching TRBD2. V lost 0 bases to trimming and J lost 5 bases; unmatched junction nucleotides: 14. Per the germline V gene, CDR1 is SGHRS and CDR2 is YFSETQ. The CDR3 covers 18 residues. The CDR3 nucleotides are TGCGCCAGCAGCTTGGTTCTAGCGGGGACAACGGGTAGTGAGACCCAGTACTTC. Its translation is CASSLVLAGTTGSETQYF.

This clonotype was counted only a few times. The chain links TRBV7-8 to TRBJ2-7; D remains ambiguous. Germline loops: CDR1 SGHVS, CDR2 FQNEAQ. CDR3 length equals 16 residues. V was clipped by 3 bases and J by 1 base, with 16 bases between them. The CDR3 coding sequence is TGTGCCAGCAGCTTCGATCCGGACGGCAGATCCTACGAGCAGTACTTC. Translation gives CASSFDPDGRSYEQYF.